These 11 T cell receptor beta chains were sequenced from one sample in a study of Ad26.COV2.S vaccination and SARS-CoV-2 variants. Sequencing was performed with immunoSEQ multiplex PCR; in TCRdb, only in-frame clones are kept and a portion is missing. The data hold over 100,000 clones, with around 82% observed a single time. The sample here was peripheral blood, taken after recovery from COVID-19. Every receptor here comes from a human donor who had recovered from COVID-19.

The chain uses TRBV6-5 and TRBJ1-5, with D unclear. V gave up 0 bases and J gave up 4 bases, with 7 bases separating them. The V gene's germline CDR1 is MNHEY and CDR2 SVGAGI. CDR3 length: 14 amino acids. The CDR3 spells CASSYSGFNQPQHF. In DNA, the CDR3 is TGTGCCAGCAGTTACTCGGGGTTTAATCAGCCCCAGCATTTT.

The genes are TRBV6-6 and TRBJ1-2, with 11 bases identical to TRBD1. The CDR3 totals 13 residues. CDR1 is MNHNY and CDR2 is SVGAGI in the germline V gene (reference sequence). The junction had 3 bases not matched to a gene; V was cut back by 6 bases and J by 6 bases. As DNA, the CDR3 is TGTGCCAGCAGCCTGGGACAGGGGGATGGCTACACCTTC. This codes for CASSLGQGDGYTF.

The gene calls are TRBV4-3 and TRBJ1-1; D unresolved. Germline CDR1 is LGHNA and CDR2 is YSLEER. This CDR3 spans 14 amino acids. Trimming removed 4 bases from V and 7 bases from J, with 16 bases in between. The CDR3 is CASSLGPTWIEAFF. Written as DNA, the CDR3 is TGCGCCAGCAGCCTTGGACCTACATGGATTGAAGCTTTCTTT.

The CDR3 reads CASSETGYGQPQHF. CDR3 nucleotides: TGTGCCAGCAGTGAAACGGGGTATGGTCAGCCCCAGCATTTT. V usage is TRBV2 and J usage is TRBJ1-5; D uncertain. The germline gives CDR1 SNHLY, CDR2 FYNNEI. The CDR3 sequence is 14 residues long. V was clipped by 2 bases and J by 6 bases, with 11 bases between them.

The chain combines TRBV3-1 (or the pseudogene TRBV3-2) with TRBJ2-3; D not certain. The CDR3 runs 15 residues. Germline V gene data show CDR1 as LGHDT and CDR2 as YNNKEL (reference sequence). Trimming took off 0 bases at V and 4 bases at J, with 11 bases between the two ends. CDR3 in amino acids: CASSQDSEFADTQYF. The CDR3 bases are TGTGCCAGCAGCCAAGATTCAGAGTTCGCAGATACGCAGTATTTT.

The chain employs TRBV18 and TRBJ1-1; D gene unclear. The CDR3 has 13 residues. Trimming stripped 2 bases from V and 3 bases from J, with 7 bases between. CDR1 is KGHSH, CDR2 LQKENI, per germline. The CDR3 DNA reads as TGTGCCAGCTCACCAGGCCAGGACACTGAAGCTTTCTTT. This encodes CASSPGQDTEAFF. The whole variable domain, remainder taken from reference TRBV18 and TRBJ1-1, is NAGVMQNPRHLVRRRGQEARLRCSPMKGHSHVYWYRQLPEEGLKFMVYLQKENIIDESGMPKERFSAEFPKEGPSILRIQQVVRGDSAAYFCASSPGQDTEAFFGQGTRLTVV.

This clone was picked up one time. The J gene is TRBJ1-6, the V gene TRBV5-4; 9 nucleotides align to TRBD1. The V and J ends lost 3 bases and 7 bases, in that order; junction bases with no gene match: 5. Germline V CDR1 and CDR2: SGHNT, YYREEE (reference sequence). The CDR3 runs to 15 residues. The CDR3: CASSWAGTGNSPLHF. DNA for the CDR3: TGTGCCAGCAGCTGGGCCGGGACAGGGAATTCACCCCTCCACTTT.

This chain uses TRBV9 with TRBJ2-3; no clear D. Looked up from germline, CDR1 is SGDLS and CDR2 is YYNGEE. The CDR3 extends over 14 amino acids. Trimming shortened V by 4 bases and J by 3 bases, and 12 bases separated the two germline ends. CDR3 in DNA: TGTGCCAGCAGCCCAAGTAGACTTACAGATACGCAGTATTTT. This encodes CASSPSRLTDTQYF.

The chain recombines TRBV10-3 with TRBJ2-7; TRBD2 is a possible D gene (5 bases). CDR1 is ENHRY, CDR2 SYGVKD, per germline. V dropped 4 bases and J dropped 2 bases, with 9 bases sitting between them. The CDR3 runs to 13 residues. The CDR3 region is CAISVGRAYEQYF. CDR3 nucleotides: TGTGCCATCAGTGTGGGGAGAGCCTACGAGCAGTACTTC.

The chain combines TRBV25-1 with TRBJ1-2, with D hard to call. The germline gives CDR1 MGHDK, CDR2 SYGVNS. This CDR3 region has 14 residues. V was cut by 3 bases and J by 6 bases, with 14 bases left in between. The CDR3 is CASSDFGEVDGYTF. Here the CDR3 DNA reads TGTGCCAGCAGTGATTTCGGGGAGGTGGATGGCTACACCTTC.

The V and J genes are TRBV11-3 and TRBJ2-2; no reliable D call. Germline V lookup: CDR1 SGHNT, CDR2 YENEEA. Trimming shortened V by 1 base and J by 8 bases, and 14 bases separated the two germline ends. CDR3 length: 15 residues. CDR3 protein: CASSLGRDEPGELFF. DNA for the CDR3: TGTGCCAGCAGCTTAGGTAGAGACGAACCGGGGGAGCTGTTTTTT.